Each of the 32 T cell receptor beta chains below was sequenced from the same sample in a study of T cells after yellow fever vaccination (dated by TCRdb to the late 2010s). The method was 5' RACE. Instrument used: Illumina HiSeq 2500. TCRdb trimmed the raw reads at Q25, called clones with MiXCR and kept productive beta chains. Records with the same CDR3 protein are collapsed into one entry carrying the most frequent genes and DNA. The sample profile shows around 500,000 distinct CDR3 sequences; 20% to 25% of them were found once. The ten largest clones add up to about 17% of the sample. Interpreted using the paper, the treatment or condition label stands for: live attenuated yellow fever vaccine strain. Sequencing used PBMCs, obtained around 3 weeks after the first yellow fever vaccination. Receptors were obtained from a man between 18 and 29 years old who received the YFV17D yellow fever vaccine.

The rearrangement links TRBV12-3 or TRBV12-4 to TRBJ2-3; 11 bases fit TRBD2. The CDR3 is made up of 17 amino acids. V lost 6 bases to trimming and J lost 1 base; unmatched junction nucleotides: 9. The CDR3 is CASSEYLAGGRTDTQYF. CDR3 nucleotides: TGTGCCAGCAGCGAATATCTAGCGGGGGGTCGCACAGATACGCAGTATTTT.

The chain combines TRBV4-3 with TRBJ2-1; possibly TRBD2 for D (7 bases). Trimming removed 1 base at V and 7 bases at J, with 17 bases between. The V gene's germline CDR1 is LGHNA and CDR2 YSLEER. The CDR3 is 16 residues long. This CDR3 is CASSQGKVRGGNEQFF. Written as DNA, the CDR3 is TGCGCCAGCAGCCAAGGCAAAGTTAGGGGGGGGAATGAGCAGTTCTTC.

In nucleotides, the CDR3 is TGTGCCAGCAGTCCAGGGGGAGTACTCTCCTACAATGAGCAGTTCTTC. Protein sequence: CASSPGGVLSYNEQFF. This chain joins TRBV12-3 or TRBV12-4 and TRBJ2-1; 7 bases align to TRBD1. J was trimmed by 0 bases and V by 5 bases; bases with no gene match: 7. This CDR3 comprises 16 residues.

The genes are TRBV7-2 and TRBJ2-3; 12 bases agree with TRBD2. The CDR3 has 17 amino acids. V was clipped by 4 bases and J by 2 bases; unmatched bases: 7. The germline CDR1 and CDR2 sequences are SGHTA and FQGNSA. The DNA of the CDR3 is TGTGCCAGCAGCTATCGCGGACTAGCGGGGCACACAGATACGCAGTATTTT. This codes for CASSYRGLAGHTDTQYF.

This clonotype turned up a few times. The chain links TRBV6-2 or TRBV6-3 to TRBJ2-4; the match to TRBD1 covers 7 bases. Looked up from germline, CDR1 is MNHEY and CDR2 is SVGEGT. This CDR3 is built from 19 residues. V lost 0 bases and J lost 4; bases outside the gene matches: 15. CDR3 in DNA: TGTGCCAGCAGTTACTCGAATAGGGACAGCAAGACCGTTAAAAACATTCAGTACTTC. As protein: CASSYSNRDSKTVKNIQYF.

The J gene is TRBJ2-5, the V gene TRBV5-1; D remains unclear. The CDR3 consists of 14 residues. V dropped 5 bases and J dropped 3 bases, with 14 bases sitting between them. Germline values: CDR1 SGHRS, CDR2 YFSETQ. CDR3 coding DNA: TGCGCCAGCAGATTACGATGGGCGGAAGAGACCCAGTACTTC. Its translation is CASRLRWAEETQYF.

This chain joins TRBV6-5 and TRBJ1-6, with TRBD1 identical over 8 bases. CDR3 length equals 15 residues. The germline gives CDR1 MNHEY, CDR2 SVGAGI. With V trimmed by 3 bases and J by 8 bases, 6 bases remained unmatched. The CDR3 region is CASSYFRQGYSPLHF. Here the CDR3 DNA reads TGTGCCAGCAGTTATTTCAGACAGGGGTATTCACCCCTCCACTTT.

This clonotype appeared a few times. The chain couples TRBV7-9 to TRBJ2-1, with 9 bases that match TRBD2. The V and J ends lost 2 bases and 0 bases, in that order; junction bases with no gene match: 5. CDR3 length: 17 amino acids. Germline CDR1 is SEHNR and CDR2 is FQNEAQ (reference sequence). The CDR3, as DNA: TGTGCCAGCAGCTTACCCTCACTAGCGGGCTCCTACAATGAGCAGTTCTTC. Translating it yields CASSLPSLAGSYNEQFF. Drawing the rest from reference TRBV7-9 and TRBJ2-1, the complete variable domain is DTGVSQNPRHKITKRGQNVTFRCDPISEHNRLYWYRQTLGQGPEFLTYFQNEAQLEKSRLLSDRFSAERPKGSFSTLEIQRTEQGDSAMYLCASSLPSLAGSYNEQFFGPGTRLTVL.

The J gene is TRBJ1-2, the V gene TRBV12-3 or TRBV12-4, with a possible D match to TRBD1 (6 bases). The germline V and J ends were trimmed by 7 bases and 4 bases, with 16 bases remaining between them. This CDR3 region has 14 residues. Here the CDR3 reads CASTRGGRVYGYTF. The DNA for the CDR3 is TGTGCCAGCACCCGAGGGGGGCGCGTCTATGGCTACACCTTC.

This sequence joins TRBV12-3 or TRBV12-4 and TRBJ2-7; D not certain. The CDR3 totals 12 residues. V dropped 6 bases and J dropped 3 bases, with 9 bases sitting between them. CDR3 sequence (DNA): TGTGCCAGCAGCCACCGGCGCTACGAGCAGTACTTC. Protein: CASSHRRYEQYF.

The rearrangement links TRBV6-6 to TRBJ2-7, with D perhaps TRBD2 (6 bases). Germline CDR1 and CDR2: MNHNY and SVGAGI (reference sequence). The CDR3 spans 13 residues. Trimming took off 6 bases at V and 4 bases at J, with 13 bases between the two ends. The CDR3 sequence: CASSPELAYEQYF. Written as DNA, the CDR3 is TGTGCCAGCAGCCCCGAACTAGCTTACGAGCAGTACTTC.

V and J are TRBV20-1 and TRBJ1-1; the D is unclear. V gave up 3 bases and J gave up 3 bases, with 5 bases separating them. Germline assignment: CDR1 DFQATT and CDR2 SNEGSKA (reference sequence). There are 11 residues in the CDR3. The CDR3 protein is CSASSYTEAFF. The CDR3 nucleotides are TGCAGTGCTAGTTCGTACACTGAAGCTTTCTTT.

J is TRBJ1-2 and V is TRBV5-1; no clear D gene. CDR1 and CDR2 (germline): SGHRS, YFSETQ. Trimming left V 0 bases short and J 0 bases short, with 9 bases between. The CDR3 totals 15 residues. The CDR3 region has the DNA TGCGCCAGCAGCTTGGAGCTAGGCACTAACTATGGCTACACCTTC. This gives the protein CASSLELGTNYGYTF.

This clonotype was picked up a small number of times. This chain connects TRBV15 to TRBJ2-3, with D possibly being TRBD2 (6 bases). The germline V gene encodes CDR1 LNHNV and CDR2 YYDKDF (reference sequence). The V end lost 0 bases, the J end lost 2 bases, and 12 bases lay between the germline ends. The CDR3 spans 16 residues. CDR3 sequence: CATSRDIGSVTDTQYF. DNA of the CDR3: TGTGCCACCAGCAGAGATATCGGGAGTGTCACAGATACGCAGTATTTT.

This clonotype was detected only a few times. The CDR3 nucleotides are TGTGCCAGCAGCTTGGGGCAGTATGAGGCTTCTGAAGCTTTCTTT. This codes for CASSLGQYEASEAFF. This chain links TRBV5-4 with TRBJ1-1; D is uncertain. Germline V gene data show CDR1 as SGHNT and CDR2 as YYREEE (reference sequence). The V end lost 0 bases, the J end lost 6 bases, and 15 bases lay between the germline ends. The CDR3 is made up of 15 amino acids.

In its sample, this clonotype was seen a few times. The chain recombines TRBV7-2 with TRBJ2-7; tentatively, D is TRBD2 (6 bases). This CDR3 comprises 14 residues. The germline CDR1 and CDR2 sequences are SGHTA and FQGNSA. V gave up 3 bases and J gave up 3 bases, with 12 bases separating them. The CDR3 loop reads CASSLNGGGYEQYF. For the CDR3, the DNA is TGTGCCAGCAGCTTGAACGGGGGAGGCTACGAGCAGTACTTC.

This chain uses TRBV6-5 with TRBJ1-5; D is unclear. Trimming cost V 4 bases and J 7 bases, with 17 bases left between them. This CDR3 region has 15 residues. Germline CDR1 and CDR2: MNHEY and SVGAGI. The CDR3 DNA follows: TGTGCCAGCAGTTCCCGGACCTCAAGAGGCCAGCCCCAGCATTTT. Translating it yields CASSSRTSRGQPQHF.

The table lists this clonotype with a few counts. This chain uses TRBV7-9 with TRBJ2-6; D unclear. V lost 3 bases, J lost 3 bases, and 9 bases lay in between. Per the germline V gene, CDR1 is SEHNR and CDR2 is FQNEAQ (reference sequence). This CDR3 is 15 amino acids long. The CDR3 DNA reads TGTGCCAGCAGCTTTGATGTTGGTGGGGCCAACGTCCTGACTTTC. It translates to CASSFDVGGANVLTF.

The chain combines TRBV7-8 with TRBJ1-5; no reliable D call. The CDR3 spans 17 residues. Germline loops: CDR1 SGHVS, CDR2 FQNEAQ. Trimming removed 1 base from V and 0 bases from J, with 13 bases in between. The CDR3 spells CASSLEQRPYSNQPQHF. CDR3 sequence (DNA): TGTGCCAGCAGCTTAGAACAGCGCCCCTATAGCAATCAGCCCCAGCATTTT.

This chain joins TRBV11-2 and TRBJ2-5; the match to TRBD1 covers 7 bases. Germline assignment: CDR1 SGHAT and CDR2 FQNNGV. After removal of 3 bases from V and 7 bases from J, the junction contained 14 bases not matched to a gene. The CDR3 loop spans 16 amino acids. DNA for the CDR3: TGTGCCAGCAGCTTCTTTTTCGAGACAGGGACGGGGACCCAGTACTTC. Translated, it gives CASSFFFETGTGTQYF. The full variable domain, its missing parts supplied by reference TRBV11-2 and TRBJ2-5, is EAGVAQSPRYKIIEKRQSVAFWCNPISGHATLYWYQQILGQGPKLLIQFQNNGVVDDSQLPKDRFSAERLKGVDSTLKIQPAKLEDSAVYLCASSFFFETGTGTQYFGPGTRLLVL.

This clonotype has more than one count but fewer than ten. The CDR3 DNA follows: TGTGCCAGCAGGGACAGGGGCCCTGAAGCTTTCTTT. It encodes CASRDRGPEAFF. The chain joins TRBV2 to TRBJ1-1, with 9 nucleotides matching TRBD1. V lost 6 bases to trimming and J lost 6 bases; unmatched junction nucleotides: 2. The germline V gene encodes CDR1 SNHLY and CDR2 FYNNEI. The CDR3 is 12 amino acids.

The rearrangement links TRBV29-1 to TRBJ2-5; D not certain. With 2 bases removed from V and 5 bases from J, the gap between germline ends came to 9 bases. The germline V gene has CDR1 SQVTM and CDR2 ANQGSEA. The CDR3 spans 12 residues. The DNA of the CDR3 is TGCAGCGTTGAACTTGTATCTGAGACCCAGTACTTC. This gives the protein CSVELVSETQYF.

This clonotype was recorded at least ten times. The chain joins TRBV5-4 to TRBJ2-3; 7 nucleotides align to TRBD2. This CDR3 contains 15 residues. V shed 5 bases and J 0 bases; nucleotides not matched to a gene: 6. Germline V gene data show CDR1 as SGHNT and CDR2 as YYREEE (reference sequence). CDR3 residues: CASSLPGGSTDTQYF. The CDR3 DNA reads TGTGCCAGCAGTTTACCCGGGGGGAGCACAGATACGCAGTATTTT.

This clonotype was seen more than once but under ten times. This chain links TRBV20-1 with TRBJ2-1; 8 bases match TRBD2. V lost 5 bases and J lost 2; bases outside the gene matches: 5. CDR3 size: 14 residues. Germline assignment: CDR1 DFQATT and CDR2 SNEGSKA (reference sequence). CDR3 amino acids: CSAGRAGAYNEQFF. The DNA of the CDR3 is TGCAGTGCTGGTAGAGCGGGGGCCTACAATGAGCAGTTCTTC.

This clonotype has more than one count but fewer than ten. This rearrangement joins TRBV12-3 or TRBV12-4 to TRBJ2-1; 10 nucleotides agree with TRBD2. The CDR3 has 15 amino acids. Trimming at V came to 6 bases and at J to 5 bases, leaving 7 bases not matched to a gene. The CDR3 DNA sequence: TGTGCCAGCAGCCCGCTAGCGGGGGAGAACAATGAGCAGTTCTTC. Translating it yields CASSPLAGENNEQFF.

The chain links TRBV4-3 to TRBJ1-3; D perhaps matches TRBD1 (6 bases). Germline CDR1 LGHNA, CDR2 YSLEER. The CDR3 is made up of 17 amino acids. V shed 4 bases and J shed 0 bases, with 16 bases lying between them. The CDR3 sequence is CASSRDPGVLSGNTIYF. The CDR3 nucleotides are TGCGCCAGCAGCCGAGATCCAGGGGTCCTCTCTGGAAACACCATATATTTT.

The chain recombines TRBV10-1 with TRBJ2-7, with 8 bases fitting TRBD1. J lost 1 base, V lost 0 bases, and 5 bases had no gene match. Germline V gene data show CDR1 as WNHNN and CDR2 as SYGVQD (reference sequence). The CDR3 covers 16 residues. The DNA for the CDR3 is TGCGCCAGCAGTGAGTCCGGGACAGGAGCTTCCTACGAGCAGTACTTC. This codes for CASSESGTGASYEQYF.

The chain links TRBV18 to TRBJ2-3; 14 bases map to TRBD2. This CDR3 region has 15 residues. CDR1 is KGHSH, CDR2 LQKENI, per germline. Trimming removed 5 bases from V and 7 bases from J; junction bases left unmatched: 5. Here the CDR3 reads CASSSGLAGAHTQYF. CDR3 sequence (DNA): TGTGCCAGCTCATCGGGACTAGCGGGGGCACATACGCAGTATTTT.

The chain recombines TRBV10-3 with TRBJ2-7; TRBD1 might be the D (6 bases). This CDR3 spans 13 amino acids. CDR1 and CDR2 from the germline V gene are ENHRY and SYGVKD. Trimming left V 6 bases short and J 2 bases short, with 11 bases between. In nucleotides, the CDR3 is TGTGCCATCAGGGACAGAAGCCCCTACGAGCAGTACTTC. It codes for CAIRDRSPYEQYF.

This chain links TRBV4-1 with TRBJ2-7, with TRBD1 matching over 9 bases. V was pared by 3 bases and J by 3 bases, with 6 bases of the junction left unmatched. The CDR3 extends over 15 amino acids. Germline CDR1 MGHRA, CDR2 YSYEKL. The CDR3 nucleotides are TGCGCCAGCAGCCATACATCGGGACAGGGCTACGAGCAGTACTTC. It yields the protein CASSHTSGQGYEQYF.

V usage is TRBV6-5 and J usage is TRBJ2-1, with 9 positions matching TRBD1. The CDR3 totals 16 residues. The V gene's germline CDR1 is MNHEY and CDR2 SVGAGI. The junction had 8 bases not matched to a gene; V was cut back by 3 bases and J by 5 bases. CDR3 sequence: CASSYGGTGFDNEQFF. The CDR3 region has the DNA TGTGCCAGCAGTTATGGGGGGACAGGGTTCGACAATGAGCAGTTCTTC.

This clonotype was detected only a few times. The CDR3 is CASSWTGITTGELFF. The CDR3 bases are TGCGCCAGCAGCTGGACCGGGATCACCACCGGGGAGCTGTTTTTT. V gene TRBV5-1 combines with J gene TRBJ2-2; D perhaps matches TRBD2 (5 bases). CDR1 and CDR2 (germline): SGHRS, YFSETQ. Trimming took 3 bases from V and 4 from J, leaving 13 bases between them. This CDR3 contains 15 residues.